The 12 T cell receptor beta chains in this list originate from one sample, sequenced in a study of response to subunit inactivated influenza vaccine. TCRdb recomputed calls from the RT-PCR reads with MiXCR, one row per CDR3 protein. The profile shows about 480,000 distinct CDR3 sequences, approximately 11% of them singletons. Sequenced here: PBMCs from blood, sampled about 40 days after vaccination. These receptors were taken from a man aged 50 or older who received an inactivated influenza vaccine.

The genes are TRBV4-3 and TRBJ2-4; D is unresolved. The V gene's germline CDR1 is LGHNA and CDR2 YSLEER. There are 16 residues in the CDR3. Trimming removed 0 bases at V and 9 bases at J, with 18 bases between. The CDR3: CASSQEGSFGSGIQYF. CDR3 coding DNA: TGCGCCAGCAGCCAAGAAGGGTCGTTTGGGTCGGGCATTCAGTACTTC.

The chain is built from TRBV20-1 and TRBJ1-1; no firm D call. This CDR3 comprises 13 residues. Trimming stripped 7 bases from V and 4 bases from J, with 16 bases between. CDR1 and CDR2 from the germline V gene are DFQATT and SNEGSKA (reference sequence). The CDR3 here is CSETGGQTTEAFF. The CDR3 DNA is TGCAGTGAAACCGGAGGGCAGACCACTGAAGCTTTCTTT.

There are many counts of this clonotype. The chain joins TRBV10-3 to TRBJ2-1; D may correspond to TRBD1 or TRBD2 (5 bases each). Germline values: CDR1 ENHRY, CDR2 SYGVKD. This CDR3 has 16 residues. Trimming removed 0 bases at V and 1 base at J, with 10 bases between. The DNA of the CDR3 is TGTGCCATCAGTGAGTCGGTGGGGGTATCCTACAATGAGCAGTTCTTC. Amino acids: CAISESVGVSYNEQFF.

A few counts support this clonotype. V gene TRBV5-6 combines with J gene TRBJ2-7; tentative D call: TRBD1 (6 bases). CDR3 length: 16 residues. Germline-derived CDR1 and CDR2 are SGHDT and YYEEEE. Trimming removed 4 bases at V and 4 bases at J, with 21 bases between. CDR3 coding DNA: TGTGCCAGCAGCACGGTCCTTCAGGGGCGGACTTACGAGCAGTACTTC. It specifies CASSTVLQGRTYEQYF.

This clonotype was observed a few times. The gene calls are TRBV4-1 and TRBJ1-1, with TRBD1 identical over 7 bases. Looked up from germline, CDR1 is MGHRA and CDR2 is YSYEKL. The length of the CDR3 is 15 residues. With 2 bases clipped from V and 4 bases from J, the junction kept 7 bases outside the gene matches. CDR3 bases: TGCGCCAGCAGCCAAAGAGGGGGCTCGGTCACTGAAGCTTTCTTT. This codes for CASSQRGGSVTEAFF.

The CDR3: CASSLALEAGGLELFF. The CDR3 coding sequence is TGTGCCAGCAGTTTAGCGCTAGAAGCGGGAGGGTTGGAGCTGTTTTTT. This chain connects TRBV12-3 or TRBV12-4 to TRBJ2-2, with 10 bases that match TRBD2. Losses at the gene ends were 0 bases for V and 10 bases for J; bases not matched to a gene: 8. The CDR3 has 16 amino acids.

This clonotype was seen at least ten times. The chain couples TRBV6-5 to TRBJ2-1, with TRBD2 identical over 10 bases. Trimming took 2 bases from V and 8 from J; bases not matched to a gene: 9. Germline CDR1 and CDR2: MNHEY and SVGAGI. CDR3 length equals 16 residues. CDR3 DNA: TGTGCCAGCAGTTACAGTCTAGCGGGAGTACATGATGAGCAGTTCTTC. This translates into CASSYSLAGVHDEQFF.

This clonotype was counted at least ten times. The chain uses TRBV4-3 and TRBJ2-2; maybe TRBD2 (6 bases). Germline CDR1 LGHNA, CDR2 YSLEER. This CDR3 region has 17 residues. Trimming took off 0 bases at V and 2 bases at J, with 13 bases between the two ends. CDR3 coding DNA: TGCGCCAGCAGCCAAGATCGTAGCGGTCTTAACACCGGGGAGCTGTTTTTT. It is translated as CASSQDRSGLNTGELFF.

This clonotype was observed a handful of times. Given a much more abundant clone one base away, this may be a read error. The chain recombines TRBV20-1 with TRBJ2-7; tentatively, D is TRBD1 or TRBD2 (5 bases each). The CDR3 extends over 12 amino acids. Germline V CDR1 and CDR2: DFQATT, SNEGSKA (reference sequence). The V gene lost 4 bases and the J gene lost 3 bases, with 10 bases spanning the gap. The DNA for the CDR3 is TGCAGTGCTACCGGGACCGTCTACGAGCAGTACTTC. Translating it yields CSATGTVYEQYF.

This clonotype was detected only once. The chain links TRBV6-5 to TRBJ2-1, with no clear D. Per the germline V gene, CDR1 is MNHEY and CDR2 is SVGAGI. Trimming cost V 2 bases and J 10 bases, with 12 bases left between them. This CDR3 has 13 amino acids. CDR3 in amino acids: CASSYRTGVEQFF. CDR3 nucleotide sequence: TGTGCCAGCAGTTACCGGACCGGTGTAGAGCAGTTCTTC.

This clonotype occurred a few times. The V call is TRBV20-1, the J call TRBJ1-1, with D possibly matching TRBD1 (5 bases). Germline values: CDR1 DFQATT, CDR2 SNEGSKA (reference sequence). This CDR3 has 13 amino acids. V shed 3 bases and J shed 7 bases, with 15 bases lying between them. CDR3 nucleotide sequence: TGCAGTGCTAGGGAGGGGTCGGATGGTGAAGCTTTCTTT. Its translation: CSAREGSDGEAFF.

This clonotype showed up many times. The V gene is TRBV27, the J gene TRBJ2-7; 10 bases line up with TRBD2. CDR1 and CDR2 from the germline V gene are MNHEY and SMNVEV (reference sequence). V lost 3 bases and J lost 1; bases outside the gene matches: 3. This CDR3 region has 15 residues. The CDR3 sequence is CASSLVAGGSYEQYF. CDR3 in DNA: TGTGCCAGCAGTTTGGTAGCGGGAGGTTCCTACGAGCAGTACTTC.